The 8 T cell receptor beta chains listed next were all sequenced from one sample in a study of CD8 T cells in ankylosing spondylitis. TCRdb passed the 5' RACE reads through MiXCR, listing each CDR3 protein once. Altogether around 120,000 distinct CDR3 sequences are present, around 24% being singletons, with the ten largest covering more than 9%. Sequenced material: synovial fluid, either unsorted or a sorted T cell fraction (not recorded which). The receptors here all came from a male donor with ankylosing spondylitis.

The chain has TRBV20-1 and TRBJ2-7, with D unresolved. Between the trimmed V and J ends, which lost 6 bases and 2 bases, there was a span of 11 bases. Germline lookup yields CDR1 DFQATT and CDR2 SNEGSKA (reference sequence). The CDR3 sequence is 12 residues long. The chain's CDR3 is CSARRSAYEQYF. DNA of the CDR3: TGCAGTGCAAGAAGGAGCGCCTACGAGCAGTACTTC.

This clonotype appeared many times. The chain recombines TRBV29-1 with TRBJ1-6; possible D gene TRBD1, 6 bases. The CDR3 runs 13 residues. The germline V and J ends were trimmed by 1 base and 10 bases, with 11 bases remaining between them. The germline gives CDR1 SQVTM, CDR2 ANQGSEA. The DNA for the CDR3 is TGCAGCGTTGAAGTAGAGCAGGGGTCACCCCTCCACTTT. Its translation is CSVEVEQGSPLHF.

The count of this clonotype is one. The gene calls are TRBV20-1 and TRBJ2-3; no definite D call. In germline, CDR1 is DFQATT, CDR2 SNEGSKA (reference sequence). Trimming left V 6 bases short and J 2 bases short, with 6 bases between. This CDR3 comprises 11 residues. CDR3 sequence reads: CSAENTDTQYF. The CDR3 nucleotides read TGCAGTGCAGAGAACACAGATACGCAGTATTTT.

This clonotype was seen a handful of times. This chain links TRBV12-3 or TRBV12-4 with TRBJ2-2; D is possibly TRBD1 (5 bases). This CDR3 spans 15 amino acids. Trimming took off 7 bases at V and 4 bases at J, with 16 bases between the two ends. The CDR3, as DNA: TGTGCCAGCAAACTGGGGCAGGCTGTCACCGGGGAGCTGTTTTTT. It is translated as CASKLGQAVTGELFF.

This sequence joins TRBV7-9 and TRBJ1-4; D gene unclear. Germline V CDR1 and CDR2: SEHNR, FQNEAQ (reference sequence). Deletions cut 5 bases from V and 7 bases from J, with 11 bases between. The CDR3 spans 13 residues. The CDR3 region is CASSTTPVEKLFF. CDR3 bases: TGTGCCAGCAGCACGACCCCGGTTGAAAAACTGTTTTTT.

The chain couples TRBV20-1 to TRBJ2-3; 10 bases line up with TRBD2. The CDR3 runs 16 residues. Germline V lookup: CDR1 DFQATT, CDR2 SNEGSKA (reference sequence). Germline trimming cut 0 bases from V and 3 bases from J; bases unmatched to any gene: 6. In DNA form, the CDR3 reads TGCAGTGCTAGAGACCCTCTAGCGGGAGAAACAGATACGCAGTATTTT. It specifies CSARDPLAGETDTQYF.

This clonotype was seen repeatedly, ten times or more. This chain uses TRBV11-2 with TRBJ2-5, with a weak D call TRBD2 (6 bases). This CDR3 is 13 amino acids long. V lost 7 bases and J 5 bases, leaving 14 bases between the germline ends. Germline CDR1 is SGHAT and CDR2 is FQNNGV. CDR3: CASNLGGGETQYF. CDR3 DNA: TGTGCCAGCAACTTGGGAGGTGGGGAGACCCAGTACTTC.

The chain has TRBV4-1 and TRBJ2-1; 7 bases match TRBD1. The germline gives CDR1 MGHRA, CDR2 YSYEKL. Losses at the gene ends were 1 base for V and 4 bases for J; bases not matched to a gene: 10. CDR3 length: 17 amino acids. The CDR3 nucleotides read TGCGCCAGCAGCCAAGGGCTCGGGACAGCCTTATACAATGAGCAGTTCTTC. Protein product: CASSQGLGTALYNEQFF.